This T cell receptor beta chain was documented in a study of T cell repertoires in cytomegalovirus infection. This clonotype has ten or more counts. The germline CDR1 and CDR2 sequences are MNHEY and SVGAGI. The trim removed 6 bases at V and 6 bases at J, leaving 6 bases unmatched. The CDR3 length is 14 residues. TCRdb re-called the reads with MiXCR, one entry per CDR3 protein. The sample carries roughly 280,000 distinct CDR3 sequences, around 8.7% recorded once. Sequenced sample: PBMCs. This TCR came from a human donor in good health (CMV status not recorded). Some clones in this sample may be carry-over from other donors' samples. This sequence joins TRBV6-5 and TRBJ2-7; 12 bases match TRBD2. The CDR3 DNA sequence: TGTGCCAGCAGCGCGACTAGCGGGAGAAGCGAGCAGTACTTC. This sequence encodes CASSATSGRSEQYF.